This T cell receptor beta chain emerged from a study of blood T cell repertoires in COVID-19. For the study at large: The United States, Italy and Spain provided the acute and convalescent COVID-19 samples.

The germline V and J ends were trimmed by 6 bases and 11 bases, with 14 bases remaining between them. Germline V gene data show CDR1 as MDHEN and CDR2 as SYDVKM. The length of the CDR3 is 13 residues. Authors' analysis steps: Amplification from reference gene primers served as the basis for estimated nucleated cell counts. The data were produced by immunoSEQ multiplex PCR, yet TCRdb's version contains in-frame clones alone and is incomplete. The D gene and trimming were derived from the DNA, and the V and J assignments and clone size from that table. Of fewer than 200,000 clones detected, 85% appear once; the ten largest clones hold around 3.2%.

Sequenced: peripheral blood. J is TRBJ1-6 and V is TRBV28; D is perhaps TRBD1 (6 bases). The sequence derives from a human donor with acute or convalescent COVID-19. The donor label of this sample is uncertain. Written as DNA, the CDR3 is TGTGCCAGCAGGGGATTACAGGGTACACCCCTCCACTTT. Translated, it gives CASRGLQGTPLHF. Full variable domain (rest looked up from reference TRBV28 and TRBJ1-6): DVKVTQSSRYLVKRTGEKVFLECVQDMDHENMFWYRQDPGLGLRLIYFSYDVKMKEKGDIPEGYSVSREKKERFSLILESASTNQTSMYLCASRGLQGTPLHFGNGTRLTVT.